This T cell receptor (beta chain) comes out of a study of brain T cells in children with intractable seizures. Only cases whose brain tissue showed the highest T cell transcript signatures were sequenced. This CDR3 region has 9 residues. Some clones are missing from TCRdb's copy, which holds only in-frame ones; the method was immunoSEQ multiplex PCR. The sample lists around 70,000 clones; about 92% were seen once. This receptor was taken from a boy in the first two years of life with tuberous sclerosis and intractable seizures. The source was peripheral blood, collected at surgery. The V gene is TRBV21-1, the J gene TRBJ2-1; TRBD2, the table's D call, was not compared with the DNA. TRBV21-1 is flagged as a pseudogene. CDR3 in amino acids: CASSILPFF. CDR3 DNA sequence: TGTGCCAGCAGCATCCTTCCGTTCTTC.